The 3 T cell receptor beta chains reported below all come from one sample, sequenced in a study of T cell repertoires in cytomegalovirus infection. Each CDR3 protein gets one entry after TCRdb re-called the reads with MiXCR. The sample holds hundreds of thousands of distinct CDR3 sequences, roughly 36% seen once. Source material: PBMCs. Receptors were obtained from a human donor in good health (CMV status not recorded). Some clones in this sample may be carry-over from other donors' samples.

This clonotype was seen only once. V is TRBV5-4 and J is TRBJ2-6; D is ambiguous. Germline-derived CDR1 and CDR2 are SGHNT and YYREEE (reference sequence). The CDR3 is 15 amino acids. The ends were cut back, 3 bases at V and 2 bases at J, with 9 bases in the middle. CDR3 loop: CASSSQVAGANVLTF. The CDR3 DNA reads TGTGCCAGCAGCTCTCAGGTGGCTGGGGCCAACGTCCTGACTTTC. The variable domain in full, completed from reference TRBV5-4 and TRBJ2-6, reads ETGVTQSPTHLIKTRGQQVTLRCSSQSGHNTVSWYQQALGQGPQFIFQYYREEENGRGNFPPRFSGLQFPNYSSELNVNALELDDSALYLCASSSQVAGANVLTFGAGSRLTVL.

This clonotype was seen a few times. The gene calls are TRBV20-1 and TRBJ2-5; 13 bases map to TRBD2. V dropped 6 bases and J dropped 5; count of bases not matched to a gene: 6. This CDR3 is built from 14 residues. From germline, CDR1 is DFQATT and CDR2 SNEGSKA (reference sequence). CDR3 nucleotide sequence: TGCAGTGCCCCCTGGACTAGCGGGAGTGAGACCCAGTACTTC. This codes for CSAPWTSGSETQYF.

The CDR3, as DNA: TGCGCCAGCATAAGGTTCGGGGGGCTGGGTGAGACCCAGTACTTC. The encoded protein is CASIRFGGLGETQYF. V gene TRBV5-1 combines with J gene TRBJ2-5; D is possibly TRBD2 (7 bases). The CDR3 has 15 amino acids. Trimming cost V 6 bases and J 5 bases, with 20 bases left between them. Germline CDR1 reads SGHRS; CDR2 reads YFSETQ.